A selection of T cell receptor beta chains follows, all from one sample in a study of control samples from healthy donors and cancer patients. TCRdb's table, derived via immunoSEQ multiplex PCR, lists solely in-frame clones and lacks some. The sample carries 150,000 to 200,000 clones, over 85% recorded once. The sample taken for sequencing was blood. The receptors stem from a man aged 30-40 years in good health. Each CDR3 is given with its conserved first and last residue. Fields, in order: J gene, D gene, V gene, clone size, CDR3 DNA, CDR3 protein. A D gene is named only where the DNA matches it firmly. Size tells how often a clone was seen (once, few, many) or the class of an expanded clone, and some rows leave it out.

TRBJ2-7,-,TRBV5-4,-,TGTGCCAGCAGCTTACCGGGTTCAGGCTACGAGCAGTACTTC,CASSLPGSGYEQYF
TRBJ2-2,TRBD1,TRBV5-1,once,TGCCCCAGCAGCTTGGGGGACAGGGGGCGCACCGGGGAGCTGTTTTTT,CPSSLGDRGRTGELFF
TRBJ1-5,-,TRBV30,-,TGTGCCTGGACGGCGGGGGGCAATCAGCCCCAGCATTTT,CAWTAGGNQPQHF
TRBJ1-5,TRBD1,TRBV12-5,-,TGTGCTAGTGGTTTGGTAGTAGGGGGCGAGGGGCAGTTGCAGCCCCAGCATTTT,CASGLVVGGEGQLQPQHF
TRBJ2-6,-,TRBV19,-,TGTGCCAGTAGTATAAAGGGGGTCCCTGGGGCCAACGTCCTGACTTTC,CASSIKGVPGANVLTF
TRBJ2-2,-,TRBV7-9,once,TGTGCCAGCAGCTTAATGGCGAACACCGGGGAGCTGTTTTTT,CASSLMANTGELFF
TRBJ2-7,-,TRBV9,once,TGTGCCAGCAGCCCCAGGGCGGAGGGGGCGAGCTCCTACGAGCAGTACTTC,CASSPRAEGASSYEQYF
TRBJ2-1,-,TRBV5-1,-,TGCGCCAGCAGCTTGGAGCGGAGCTCCTACAATGAGCAGTTCTTC,CASSLERSSYNEQFF
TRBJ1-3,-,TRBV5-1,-,TGCGCCAGCAGCTTGGGAGTCTCGGGGGTTGGAGGAAACACCATATATTTT,CASSLGVSGVGGNTIYF
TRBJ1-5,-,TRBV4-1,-,TGCGCCAGCAGCCAAGTGGGACTTTATAGCAATCAGCCCCAGCATTTT,CASSQVGLYSNQPQHF
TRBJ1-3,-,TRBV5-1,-,TGCGCCAGCAGCTTGGAAGGAAACACCATATATTTT,CASSLEGNTIYF
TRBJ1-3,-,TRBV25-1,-,TGTGCCAGCAGTGCCAACGGAAACACCATATATTTT,CASSANGNTIYF
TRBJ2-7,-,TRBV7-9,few,TGTGCCAGCAGCTCCCCCCTGGACGGTTCCTCCTACGAGCAGTACTTC,CASSSPLDGSSYEQYF
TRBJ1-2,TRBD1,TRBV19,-,TGTGCCAGCCATCACCCGGGGGCCCGACAGGGGAGGTATGGCTACACCTTC,CASHHPGARQGRYGYTF
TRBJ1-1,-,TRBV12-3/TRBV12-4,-,TGTGCCAGCAGACCTTATGGGGGCACTGAAGCTTTCTTT,CASRPYGGTEAFF
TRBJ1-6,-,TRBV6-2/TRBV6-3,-,TGTGCCAGCAGTCTCCCGGCAGGGCAATCACCCCTCCACTTT,CASSLPAGQSPLHF
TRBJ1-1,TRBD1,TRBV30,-,TGTGCCTGGATCCGGGACAGGGCCAACACTGAAGCTTTCTTT,CAWIRDRANTEAFF
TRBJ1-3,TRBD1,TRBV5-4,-,TGTGCCAGCAGTTTGGGGGCAGGGGGCGGAAACACCATATATTTT,CASSLGAGGGNTIYF
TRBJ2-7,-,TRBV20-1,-,TGCAGTGCTAGCACTTTCTACGAGCAGTACTTC,CSASTFYEQYF
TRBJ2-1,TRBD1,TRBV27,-,TGTGCCAGCAGAGGGGACAGGGAAGGCAATGAGCAGTTCTTC,CASRGDREGNEQFF
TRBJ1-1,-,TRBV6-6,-,TGTGCCAGCAGTTACTCGAGGCACACTGAAGCTTTCTTT,CASSYSRHTEAFF
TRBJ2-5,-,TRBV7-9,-,TGTGCCAGCAGCTTCGCCCTGACAGGTCTCAAGGGAGCGACCCAGTACTTC,CASSFALTGLKGATQYF
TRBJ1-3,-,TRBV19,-,TGTGCCAGCGGACAGTCTGGAAACACCATATATTTT,CASGQSGNTIYF
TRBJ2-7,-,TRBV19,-,TGTGCCAGTAGCAACACAGGGAAATCATCCTACGAGCAGTACTTC,CASSNTGKSSYEQYF
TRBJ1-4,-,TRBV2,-,TGTGCCAGCAGTCAACGACAGGTTAATGAAAAACTGTTTTTT,CASSQRQVNEKLFF
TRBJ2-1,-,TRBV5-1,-,TGCGCCAGCAGCCTGACGGGCTACAATGAGCAGTTCTTC,CASSLTGYNEQFF
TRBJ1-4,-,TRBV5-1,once,TGCGCCAGCAGGGACTATGGAGCCCTGAGCGAAAAACTGTTTTTT,CASRDYGALSEKLFF
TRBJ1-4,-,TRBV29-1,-,TGCAGCGTTGGGGGCATTATTTCGGGTGAAAAACTGTTTTTT,CSVGGIISGEKLFF
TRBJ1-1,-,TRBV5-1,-,TGCGCCAGCAGCTTGGGGCAGGGTTCCACTGAAGCTTTCTTT,CASSLGQGSTEAFF
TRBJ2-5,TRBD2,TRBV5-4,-,TGTGCCAGCAGCAGGGGACTAGCGGGACGGGAGACCCAGTACTTC,CASSRGLAGRETQYF
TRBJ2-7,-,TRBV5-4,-,TGTGCCAGCAGCAGAGGATATAGGGACCCCTCCTACGAGCAGTACTTC,CASSRGYRDPSYEQYF
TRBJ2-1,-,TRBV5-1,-,TGCGCCAGCAGCTTGGATACGGGGATAGGTGAGCAGTTCTTC,CASSLDTGIGEQFF
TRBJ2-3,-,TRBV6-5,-,TGTGCCAGCAGGAGAGGACAAAGCACAGATACGCAGTATTTT,CASRRGQSTDTQYF
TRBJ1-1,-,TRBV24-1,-,TGTGCCACCAGAGGGGGGATGACTGAAGCTTTCTTT,CATRGGMTEAFF
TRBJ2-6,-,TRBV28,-,TGTGCCAGCAGTTTAGGAACAGGCGGGGTCAACGTCCTGACTTTC,CASSLGTGGVNVLTF
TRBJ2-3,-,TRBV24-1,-,TGTGCCACCAGTGGAGGGCCCGCAGATACGCAGTATTTT,CATSGGPADTQYF
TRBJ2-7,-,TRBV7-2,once,TGTGCCAGCAGCTTAGCGGGGGGCGGATCCTACGAGCAGTACTTC,CASSLAGGGSYEQYF
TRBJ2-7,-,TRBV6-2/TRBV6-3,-,TGTGCCAGCAGTTCAGGTTTCTACGAGCAGTACTTC,CASSSGFYEQYF
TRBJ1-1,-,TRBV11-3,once,TGTGCCAGCAGCCACGGCGGGGCAGTGAGTACTGAAGCTTTCTTT,CASSHGGAVSTEAFF
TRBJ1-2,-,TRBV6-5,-,TGTGCCAGCAGTTACGCGGACGGGAACTATGGCTACACCTTC,CASSYADGNYGYTF
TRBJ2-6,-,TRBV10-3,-,TGTGCCACCCAACCAGGGGCCGCGGAAGGTTACGTCCTGACTTTC,CATQPGAAEGYVLTF
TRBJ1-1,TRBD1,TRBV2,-,TGTGCCAGCAACAGAAAACAGGGGACCGCGACAGAAGCTTTCTTT,CASNRKQGTATEAFF
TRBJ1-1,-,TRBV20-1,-,TGCAGTGCCCTGAGGAATACTGAAGCTTTCTTT,CSALRNTEAFF
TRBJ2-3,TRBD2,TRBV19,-,TGTGCCAGTAGTAGGGGACTAGTCGGTGGAGATACGCAGTATTTT,CASSRGLVGGDTQYF